The 10 T cell receptor beta chains below were found in one sample sequenced in a study of response to subunit inactivated influenza vaccine. Each CDR3 protein gets one entry after TCRdb re-called the RT-PCR reads with MiXCR. The sample has roughly 170,000 distinct CDR3 sequences; around 9.2% are singletons. The input for sequencing was non-naive T cells sorted from PBMCs, taken on the day of vaccination. The receptors were gathered from a man over 45 who received an inactivated influenza vaccine.

This clonotype was seen repeatedly, ten times or more. This sequence joins TRBV4-3 and TRBJ2-1, with D perhaps TRBD1 or TRBD2 (6 bases each). CDR3 length: 15 amino acids. The V end lost 1 base, the J end lost 3 bases, and 10 bases lay between the germline ends. Germline assignment: CDR1 LGHNA and CDR2 YSLEER. DNA of the CDR3: TGCGCCAGCAGCCAAGGCCGGGGGCTCTACAATGAGCAGTTCTTC. Residues: CASSQGRGLYNEQFF.

This clonotype has only a few counts. V usage is TRBV3-1 and J usage is TRBJ1-3; possible D gene TRBD1, 6 bases. The CDR3 is 16 amino acids. V dropped 5 bases and J dropped 0 bases, with 14 bases sitting between them. Germline values: CDR1 LGHDT, CDR2 YNNKEL (reference sequence). The CDR3 here is CASSETGRLSGNTIYF. In DNA form, the CDR3 reads TGTGCCAGCAGCGAAACAGGGCGACTCTCTGGAAACACCATATATTTT.

CDR3 nucleotides: TGTGCTAGCGCCGAGGACAGGGAGACCCAGTACTTC. It codes for CASAEDRETQYF. V is TRBV7-7 and J is TRBJ2-5; the match to TRBD1 covers 7 bases. The germline V gene encodes CDR1 SSHAT and CDR2 FNYEAQ (reference sequence). CDR3 size: 12 residues.

The genes are TRBV12-3 or TRBV12-4 and TRBJ2-2, with D tentatively TRBD1 (5 bases). Trimming removed 5 bases from V and 5 bases from J, with 9 bases in between. This CDR3 contains 13 residues. CDR3 nucleotide sequence: TGTGCCAGCAGTCGACAGCCTACCGGGGAGCTGTTTTTT. Protein product: CASSRQPTGELFF.

This clonotype was seen more than once but under ten times. This chain connects TRBV20-1 to TRBJ2-1, with 7 bases fitting TRBD2. V lost 2 bases and J lost 4; bases outside the gene matches: 8. CDR1 is DFQATT and CDR2 is SNEGSKA in the germline V gene (reference sequence). This CDR3 spans 15 amino acids. CDR3 sequence: CSARQGASGYNEQFF. CDR3 bases: TGCAGTGCTAGACAAGGGGCTAGCGGTTACAATGAGCAGTTCTTC.

The chain joins TRBV10-3 to TRBJ2-1; 9 nucleotides align to TRBD1. The CDR3 spans 19 residues. V shed 0 bases, J shed 5 bases, and the junction held 14 bases outside the gene matches. Germline CDR1 reads ENHRY; CDR2 reads SYGVKD. The DNA for the CDR3 is TGTGCCATCAGTGAGTCGATAATTCTTGCGGGACAGGGCCACAATGAGCAGTTCTTC. It is translated as CAISESIILAGQGHNEQFF.

This clonotype was recorded many times. The rearrangement uses TRBV12-3 or TRBV12-4 and TRBJ2-1, with 13 bases that match TRBD2. The length of the CDR3 is 15 residues. The ends lost 6 bases at V and 10 bases at J; junction bases unmatched: 9. CDR3 bases: TGTGCCAGCAGCCTGACTAGCGGGGGGCGGTGGGAGCAGTTCTTC. It yields the protein CASSLTSGGRWEQFF.

This clonotype appeared many times. The chain uses TRBV28 and TRBJ2-3; unclear D gene. Trimming left V 6 bases short and J 2 bases short, with 9 bases between. Germline CDR1 reads MDHEN; CDR2 reads SYDVKM. The CDR3 has 13 residues. The CDR3 protein is CASRTHNTDTQYF. The CDR3 DNA reads as TGTGCCAGCAGAACCCACAACACAGATACGCAGTATTTT.

The chain couples TRBV12-3 or TRBV12-4 to TRBJ2-3; 11 nucleotides align to TRBD2. Trimming took 1 base from V and 1 from J; bases not matched to a gene: 1. This CDR3 comprises 16 residues. CDR3 region: CASSLELAGGTDTQYF. CDR3 DNA sequence: TGTGCCAGCAGTTTAGAACTAGCGGGAGGCACAGATACGCAGTATTTT.

This clonotype was seen at least ten times. This chain uses TRBV2 with TRBJ2-1; TRBD2 might be the D (5 bases). V gave up 4 bases and J gave up 7 bases, with 5 bases separating them. The CDR3 runs 11 residues. The germline CDR1 and CDR2 sequences are SNHLY and FYNNEI. CDR3 DNA: TGTGCCAGCAGTGGACTAAATGAGCAGTTCTTC. This gives the protein CASSGLNEQFF.